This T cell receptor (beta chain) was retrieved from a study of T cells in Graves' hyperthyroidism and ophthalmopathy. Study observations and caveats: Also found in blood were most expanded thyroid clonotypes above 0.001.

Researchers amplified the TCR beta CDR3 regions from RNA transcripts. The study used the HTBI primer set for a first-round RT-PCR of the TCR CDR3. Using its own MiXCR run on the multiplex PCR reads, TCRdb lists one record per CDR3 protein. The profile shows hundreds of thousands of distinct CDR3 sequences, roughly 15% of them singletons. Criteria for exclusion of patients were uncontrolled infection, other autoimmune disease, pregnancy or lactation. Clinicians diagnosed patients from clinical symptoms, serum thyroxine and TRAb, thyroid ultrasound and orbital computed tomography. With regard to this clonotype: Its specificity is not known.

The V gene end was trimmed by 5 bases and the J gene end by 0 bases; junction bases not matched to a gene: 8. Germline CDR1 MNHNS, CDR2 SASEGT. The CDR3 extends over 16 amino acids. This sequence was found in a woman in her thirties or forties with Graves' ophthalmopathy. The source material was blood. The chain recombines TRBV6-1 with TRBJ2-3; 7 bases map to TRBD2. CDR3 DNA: TGTGCCAGCAGTCGACCAAGCGGGATGAGCACAGATACGCAGTATTTT. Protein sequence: CASSRPSGMSTDTQYF.